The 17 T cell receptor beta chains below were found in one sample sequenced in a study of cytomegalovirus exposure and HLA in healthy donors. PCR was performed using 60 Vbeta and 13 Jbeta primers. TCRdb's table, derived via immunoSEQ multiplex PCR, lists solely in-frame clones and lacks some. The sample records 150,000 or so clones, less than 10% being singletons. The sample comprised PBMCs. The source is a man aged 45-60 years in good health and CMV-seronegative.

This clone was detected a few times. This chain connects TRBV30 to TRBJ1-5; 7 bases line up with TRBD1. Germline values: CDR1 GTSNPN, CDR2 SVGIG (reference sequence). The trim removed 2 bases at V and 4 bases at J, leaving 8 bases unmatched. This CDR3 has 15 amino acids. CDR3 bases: TGTGCCTGGAGTCACAGGGGAGGAAGTAATCAGCCCCAGCATTTT. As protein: CAWSHRGGSNQPQHF.

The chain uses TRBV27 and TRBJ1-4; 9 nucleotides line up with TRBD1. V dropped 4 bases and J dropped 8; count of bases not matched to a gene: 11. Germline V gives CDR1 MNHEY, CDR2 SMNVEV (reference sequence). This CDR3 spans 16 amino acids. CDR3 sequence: CASSSPPRTGEEKLFF. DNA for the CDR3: TGTGCCAGCAGTTCCCCGCCCCGGACAGGGGAGGAAAAACTGTTTTTT.

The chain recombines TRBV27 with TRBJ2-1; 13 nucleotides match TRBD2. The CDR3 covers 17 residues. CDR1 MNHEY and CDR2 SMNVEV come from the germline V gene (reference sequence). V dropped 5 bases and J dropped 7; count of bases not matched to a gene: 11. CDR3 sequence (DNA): TGTGCCAGCAGTCTTACTAGCGGGAGGGCCATAGTTAATGAGCAGTTCTTC. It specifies CASSLTSGRAIVNEQFF.

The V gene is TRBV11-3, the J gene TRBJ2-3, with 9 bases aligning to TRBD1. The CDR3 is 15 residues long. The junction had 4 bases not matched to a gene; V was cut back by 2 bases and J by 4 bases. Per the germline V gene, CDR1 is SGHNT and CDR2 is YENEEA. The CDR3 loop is CASSLSGTGPDTQYF. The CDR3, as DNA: TGTGCCAGCAGCTTATCCGGGACAGGGCCAGATACGCAGTATTTT.

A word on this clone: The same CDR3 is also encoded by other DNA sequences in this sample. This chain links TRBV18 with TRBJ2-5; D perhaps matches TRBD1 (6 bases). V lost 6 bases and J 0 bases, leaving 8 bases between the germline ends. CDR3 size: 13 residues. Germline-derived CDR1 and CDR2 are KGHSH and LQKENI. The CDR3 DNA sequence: TGTGCCAGCTCCCAGGGGTACCAAGAGACCCAGTACTTC. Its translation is CASSQGYQETQYF.

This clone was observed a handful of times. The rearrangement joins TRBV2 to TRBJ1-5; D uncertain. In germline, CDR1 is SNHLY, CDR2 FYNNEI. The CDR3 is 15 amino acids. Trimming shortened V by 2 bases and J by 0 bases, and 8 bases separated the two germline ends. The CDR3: CASSEPPYSNQPQHF. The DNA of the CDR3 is TGTGCCAGCAGTGAACCCCCCTATAGCAATCAGCCCCAGCATTTT.

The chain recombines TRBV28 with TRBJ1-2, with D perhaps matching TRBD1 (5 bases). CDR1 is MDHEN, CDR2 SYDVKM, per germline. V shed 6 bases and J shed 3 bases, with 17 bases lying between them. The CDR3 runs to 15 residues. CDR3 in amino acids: CASSPPPQGDYGYTF. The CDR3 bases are TGTGCCAGCAGCCCCCCCCCGCAGGGCGACTATGGCTACACCTTC.

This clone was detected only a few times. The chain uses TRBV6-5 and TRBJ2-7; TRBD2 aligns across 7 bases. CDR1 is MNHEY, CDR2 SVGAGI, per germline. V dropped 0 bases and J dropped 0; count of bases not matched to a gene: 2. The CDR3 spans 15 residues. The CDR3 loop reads CASSYSREFSYEQYF. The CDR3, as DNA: TGTGCCAGCAGTTACTCGCGGGAGTTCTCCTACGAGCAGTACTTC.

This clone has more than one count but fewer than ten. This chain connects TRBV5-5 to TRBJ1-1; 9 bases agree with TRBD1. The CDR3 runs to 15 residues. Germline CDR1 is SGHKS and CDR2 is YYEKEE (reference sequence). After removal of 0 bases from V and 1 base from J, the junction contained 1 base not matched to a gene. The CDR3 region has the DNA TGTGCCAGCAGCTTGGCGGGACAGGGGAACACTGAAGCTTTCTTT. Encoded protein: CASSLAGQGNTEAFF.

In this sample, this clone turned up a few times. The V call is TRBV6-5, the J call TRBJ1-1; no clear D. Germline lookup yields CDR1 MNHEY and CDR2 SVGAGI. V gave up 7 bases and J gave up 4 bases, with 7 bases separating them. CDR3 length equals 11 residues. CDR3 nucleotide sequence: TGTGCCAGCAACCGGGGCACTGAAGCTTTCTTT. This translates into CASNRGTEAFF.

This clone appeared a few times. In nucleotides, the CDR3 is TGTGCCAGCAGTTACTCGTCTAGCGGGGCTACCTACGAGCAGTACTTC. This codes for CASSYSSSGATYEQYF. V usage is TRBV6-6 and J usage is TRBJ2-7; 9 bases are a match to TRBD2. The CDR3 loop spans 16 amino acids. The germline gives CDR1 MNHNY, CDR2 SVGAGI (reference sequence). The V and J ends lost 0 bases and 2 bases, in that order; junction bases with no gene match: 5.

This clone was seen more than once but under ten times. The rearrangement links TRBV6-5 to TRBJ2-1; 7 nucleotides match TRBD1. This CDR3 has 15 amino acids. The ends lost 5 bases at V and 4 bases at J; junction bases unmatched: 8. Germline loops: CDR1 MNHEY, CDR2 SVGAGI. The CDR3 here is CASSPTGTAYNEQFF. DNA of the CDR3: TGTGCCAGCAGTCCTACCGGGACAGCATACAATGAGCAGTTCTTC.

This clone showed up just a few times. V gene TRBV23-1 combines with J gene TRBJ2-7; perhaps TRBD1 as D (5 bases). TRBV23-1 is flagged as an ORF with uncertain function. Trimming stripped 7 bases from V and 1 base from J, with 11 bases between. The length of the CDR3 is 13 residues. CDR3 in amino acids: CASTMGPSYEQYF. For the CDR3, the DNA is TGCGCCAGCACGATGGGGCCATCCTACGAGCAGTACTTC.

CDR3 loop: CASSLWSSGREREQYF. Here the CDR3 DNA reads TGTGCCAGCAGTTTATGGTCTAGCGGGAGGGAGCGCGAGCAGTACTTC. The chain links TRBV28 to TRBJ2-7, with 12 bases matching TRBD2. This CDR3 contains 16 residues. The germline CDR1 and CDR2 sequences are MDHEN and SYDVKM. The V segment lost 0 bases and the J segment 6 bases; nucleotides outside the gene matches: 6. The full variable domain, completed using reference TRBV28 and TRBJ2-7, is DVKVTQSSRYLVKRTGEKVFLECVQDMDHENMFWYRQDPGLGLRLIYFSYDVKMKEKGDIPEGYSVSREKKERFSLILESASTNQTSMYLCASSLWSSGREREQYFGPGTRLTVT.

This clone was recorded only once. The chain's CDR3 is CASREESDRDEQYF. CDR3 DNA sequence: TGTGCCAGCAGGGAGGAGTCAGATAGAGACGAGCAGTACTTC. The J gene is TRBJ2-7, the V gene TRBV2, with D perhaps TRBD2 (5 bases). V was trimmed by 6 bases and J by 5 bases, leaving 17 bases between them. CDR3 length equals 14 residues. Germline assignment: CDR1 SNHLY and CDR2 FYNNEI. The full variable domain, with the rest looked up from reference TRBV2 and TRBJ2-7, is EPEVTQTPSHQVTQMGQEVILRCVPISNHLYFYWYRQILGQKVEFLVSFYNNEISEKSEIFDDQFSVERPDGSNFTLKIRSTKLEDSAMYFCASREESDRDEQYFGPGTRLTVT.

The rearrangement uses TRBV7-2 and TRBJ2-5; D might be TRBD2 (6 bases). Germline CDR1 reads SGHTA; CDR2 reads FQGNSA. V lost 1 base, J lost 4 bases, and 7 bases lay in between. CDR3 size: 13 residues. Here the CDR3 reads CASSLGGVETQYF. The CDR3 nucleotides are TGTGCCAGCAGCTTAGGGGGGGTAGAGACCCAGTACTTC.

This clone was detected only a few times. The CDR3 coding sequence is TGTGCCAGCAGCTCCCAGCTAGGGTCAGGGGAAAACATTCAGTACTTC. Its translation: CASSSQLGSGENIQYF. This rearrangement joins TRBV13 to TRBJ2-4; D is perhaps TRBD1 (6 bases). This CDR3 spans 16 amino acids. Per the germline V gene, CDR1 is PRHDT and CDR2 is FYEKMQ (reference sequence). Trimming left V 4 bases short and J 5 bases short, with 18 bases between. Looking up the rest from reference TRBV13 and TRBJ2-4 gives the full variable domain: AAGVIQSPRHLIKEKRETATLKCYPIPRHDTVYWYQQGPGQDPQFLISFYEKMQSDKGSIPDRFSAQQFSDYHSELNMSSLELGDSALYFCASSSQLGSGENIQYFGAGTRLSVL.